The rows below give T cell receptor beta chains drawn from one sample of a study of radiotherapy plus CTLA-4 blockade in lung cancer. The assay was immunoSEQ multiplex PCR, and TCRdb's table has in-frame clones only and misses some. The sample consists of 40,000 to 45,000 clones, 75% of them appearing once. Material: peripheral blood, obtained from a patient treated with radiotherapy plus ipilimumab. The receptors derive from a human donor with non-small cell lung cancer who had stable disease on radiotherapy plus ipilimumab. Both conserved end residues are part of each CDR3. Each record gives: J gene, V gene, clone size, D gene, CDR3 DNA, CDR3 protein. The D gene is left open where the match is weak. Some rows mark clone size as missing; the rest say once, few, many or name a class of expanded clone.

J: TRBJ2-7
V: TRBV6-1
size: few
D: NA
DNA: TGTGCCAGCATCAAGACTTTCTCCTACGAGCAGTACTTC
CDR3: CASIKTFSYEQYF

J: TRBJ2-5
V: TRBV25-1
size: few
D: NA
DNA: TGTGCCAGCAGTGAGGCAGGGGCGCCGGAGACCCAGTACTTC
CDR3: CASSEAGAPETQYF

J: TRBJ1-5
V: TRBV10-3
size: NA
D: NA
DNA: TGTGCCACCAGTGGGGAACCCCGCGGACAGCGAAATCAGCCCCAGCATTTT
CDR3: CATSGEPRGQRNQPQHF

J: TRBJ2-7
V: TRBV5-1
size: NA
D: TRBD2
DNA: TGCGCCAGCAGCTTGGAGGGGAGGGTGTACGAGCAGTACTTC
CDR3: CASSLEGRVYEQYF

J: TRBJ1-6
V: TRBV5-6
size: NA
D: NA
DNA: TGTGCCAGCAGCTTGGAGTTCGGGGGCTCCTATAATTCACCCCTCCACTTT
CDR3: CASSLEFGGSYNSPLHF

J: TRBJ2-7
V: TRBV9
size: NA
D: NA
DNA: TGTGCCAGCAGCGTGTACAGAGGCGGGGACGAGCAGTACTTC
CDR3: CASSVYRGGDEQYF

J: TRBJ2-1
V: TRBV4-3
size: NA
D: TRBD1
DNA: TGCGCCAGCAGCCCGCTACAGGGGGAACAGTTCTTC
CDR3: CASSPLQGEQFF

J: TRBJ1-6
V: TRBV5-6
size: NA
D: NA
DNA: TGTGCCAGCAGCTTGGTGACGGGGGACCCTAATTCACCCCTCCACTTT
CDR3: CASSLVTGDPNSPLHF

J: TRBJ2-7
V: TRBV28
size: few
D: NA
DNA: TGTGCCAGCAGTTTCTTGATCAGTACCTACGAGCAGTACTTC
CDR3: CASSFLISTYEQYF

J: TRBJ1-2
V: TRBV19
size: NA
D: NA
DNA: TGTGCCTCCAACGTTCCCGAGGGGGTGAGTGGCTACACCTTC
CDR3: CASNVPEGVSGYTF

J: TRBJ2-3
V: TRBV9
size: NA
D: NA
DNA: TGTGCCAGCAGCGTAGTCATTATGGGGGCGAGCACAGATACGCAGTATTTT
CDR3: CASSVVIMGASTDTQYF

J: TRBJ2-5
V: TRBV5-1
size: NA
D: TRBD2
DNA: TGCGCCAGCAGCCACGGACTAGCGGGCCAAGAGACCCAGTACTTC
CDR3: CASSHGLAGQETQYF

J: TRBJ2-7
V: TRBV5-1
size: NA
D: NA
DNA: TGCGCCAGCAGCACCCGGGGGTACGAGCAGTACTTC
CDR3: CASSTRGYEQYF

J: TRBJ2-7
V: TRBV14
size: NA
D: NA
DNA: TGTGCCAGCAGCCAAGATGTACTCGCATTTACCTACGAGCAGTACTTC
CDR3: CASSQDVLAFTYEQYF

J: TRBJ2-1
V: TRBV10-1
size: NA
D: NA
DNA: TGCGCCAGCAGTGAGTCGCAGAATCCCCCATACAATGAGCAGTTCTTC
CDR3: CASSESQNPPYNEQFF

J: TRBJ1-2
V: TRBV27
size: NA
D: NA
DNA: TGTGCCAGCAGTTGGTCAGGCTCAGCTAACTATGGCTACACCTTC
CDR3: CASSWSGSANYGYTF

J: TRBJ1-2
V: TRBV2
size: medium-sized
D: NA
DNA: TGTGCCAGCAGTGAAGCGTTTTTCCCTCTATATGGCTACACCTTC
CDR3: CASSEAFFPLYGYTF

J: TRBJ2-6
V: TRBV4-3
size: NA
D: NA
DNA: TGCGCCAGCAGCCCCCAGGGTGGCGGGGCCAACGTCCTGACTTTC
CDR3: CASSPQGGGANVLTF

J: TRBJ2-2
V: TRBV30
size: NA
D: TRBD1
DNA: TGTGCCTGGAATAAGGAAAATTACCGGGACAGGGCGAACACCGGGGAGCTGTTTTTT
CDR3: CAWNKENYRDRANTGELFF

J: TRBJ1-1
V: TRBV29-1
size: many
D: TRBD1
DNA: TGCAGCGCCTACCACAGGGGGGACACTGAAGCTTTCTTT
CDR3: CSAYHRGDTEAFF

J: TRBJ1-2
V: TRBV18
size: NA
D: TRBD1
DNA: TGTGCCAGCTCACCACGGGGGACAGTGGATGGCTACACCTTC
CDR3: CASSPRGTVDGYTF

J: TRBJ1-1
V: TRBV9
size: NA
D: TRBD1
DNA: TGTGCCAGCAGCGTATTTGGAGGGGGCGAAACTGAAGCTTTCTTT
CDR3: CASSVFGGGETEAFF

J: TRBJ2-7
V: TRBV5-5
size: few
D: TRBD1
DNA: TGTGCCAGCAGCTTGGTGCAGGGGGCCTACGAGCAGTACTTC
CDR3: CASSLVQGAYEQYF

J: TRBJ2-7
V: TRBV7-9
size: NA
D: NA
DNA: TGTGCCAGCAGCCGGGGCTCCTACGAGCAGTACTTC
CDR3: CASSRGSYEQYF

J: TRBJ1-3
V: TRBV5-1
size: few
D: TRBD1
DNA: TGCGCCAGCAGCCTCACCGGGACAGGGTACGGAAACACCATATATTTT
CDR3: CASSLTGTGYGNTIYF

J: TRBJ2-2
V: TRBV18
size: once
D: NA
DNA: TGTGCCAGCTCACCGGCTGGTACCGGGATCACCGGGGAGCTGTTTTTT
CDR3: CASSPAGTGITGELFF

J: TRBJ2-3
V: TRBV6-5
size: NA
D: NA
DNA: TGTGCCAGCAGTTACGGCTGGAGCACAGATACGCAGTATTTT
CDR3: CASSYGWSTDTQYF

J: TRBJ1-2
V: TRBV18
size: NA
D: NA
DNA: TGTGCCAGCTCACCGTCTACAGGGCTTTCGGTTGCTGGCTACACCTTC
CDR3: CASSPSTGLSVAGYTF

J: TRBJ2-7
V: TRBV18
size: NA
D: TRBD1
DNA: TGTGCCAGCTCACCAACGGGACAGGGGAACGAGCAGTACTTC
CDR3: CASSPTGQGNEQYF

J: TRBJ2-3
V: TRBV7-2
size: NA
D: NA
DNA: TGTGCCAGCAGCTTAGTTTGGGCCAGCTTAACCGGAACAGATACGCAGTATTTT
CDR3: CASSLVWASLTGTDTQYF

J: TRBJ2-1
V: TRBV5-1
size: NA
D: TRBD1
DNA: TGCGCCAGCAGCTTAGGACAGGCTTACAATGAGCAGTTCTTC
CDR3: CASSLGQAYNEQFF

J: TRBJ2-5
V: TRBV5-5
size: NA
D: NA
DNA: TGTGCCAGCAGCTCGCCTGCGGGGGCAGGGGAGACCCAGTACTTC
CDR3: CASSSPAGAGETQYF

J: TRBJ1-1
V: TRBV19
size: NA
D: TRBD1
DNA: TGTGCCAGTAGACCTACAGGGGTCACTGAAGCTTTCTTT
CDR3: CASRPTGVTEAFF

J: TRBJ2-3
V: TRBV21-1
size: NA
D: NA
DNA: TGTGCCAGCAGCAAAGAGGAGGTGACGCAGTATTTT
CDR3: CASSKEEVTQYF

J: TRBJ2-5
V: TRBV7-2
size: NA
D: TRBD1
DNA: TGTGCCAGCAGCCAAACTCCGGGACAGGGGGAGACCCAGTACTTC
CDR3: CASSQTPGQGETQYF

J: TRBJ2-7
V: TRBV27
size: NA
D: TRBD1
DNA: TGTGCCAGCAGTGGGACAGGGAAATCCTACGAGCAGTACTTC
CDR3: CASSGTGKSYEQYF

J: TRBJ2-5
V: TRBV5-1
size: NA
D: TRBD2
DNA: TGCGCCAGCAGTACCGGGACTAGAGAGACCCAGTACTTC
CDR3: CASSTGTRETQYF

J: TRBJ2-2
V: TRBV6-6
size: NA
D: NA
DNA: TGTGCCAGCACCGAGTCCCGTATTGAGGCCGGGGAGCTGTTTTTT
CDR3: CASTESRIEAGELFF

J: TRBJ2-5
V: TRBV2
size: NA
D: NA
DNA: TGTGCCAGCAGTCCTATAGGGGCCGGTGAGACCCAGTACTTC
CDR3: CASSPIGAGETQYF

J: TRBJ1-2
V: TRBV7-2
size: NA
D: NA
DNA: TGTGCCAGCAGCTTAGGGTACAGGGACTATGGCTACACCTTC
CDR3: CASSLGYRDYGYTF

J: TRBJ1-2
V: TRBV29-1
size: NA
D: NA
DNA: TGCAGCTCCCATGCCGGTTATGGCTACACCTTC
CDR3: CSSHAGYGYTF

J: TRBJ2-7
V: TRBV6-5
size: NA
D: NA
DNA: TGTGCCAGCAGTAAGGGGAACTCCTACGAGCAGTACTTC
CDR3: CASSKGNSYEQYF